The clone carrying this TCR beta chain was recorded once. The sample belongs to a study of neoadjuvant anti-PD-1 for oral cavity cancer. At the level of the study: Most patients had three to four biweekly doses of 3 mg/kg nivolumab before resection.

CDR1 MNHEY and CDR2 SVGAGI come from the germline V gene. This CDR3 comprises 12 residues. V dropped 8 bases and J dropped 3 bases, with 7 bases sitting between them. Time point indicated: after neoadjuvant nivolumab, at surgical resection. Cohort: HPV-negative, locally advanced oral cavity squamous cell carcinoma patients. PBMCs were not maintained or expanded in culture before analysis. PBMC libraries mostly used around 460 ng of input genomic DNA, with six replicates per sample. TCRdb's copy holds only in-frame clones and misses some; the assay was immunoSEQ multiplex PCR. Here the sample spans about 68,000 clones, 70% to 90% being singletons.

The sequencing here drew on PBMCs, taken after nivolumab (anti-PD-1) treatment. The sequence was obtained from a person between 40 and 85 years old with oral cavity squamous cell carcinoma. The V call is TRBV6-5, the J call TRBJ2-2; D unresolved. CDR3 residues: CASEGDTGELFF. The CDR3 DNA reads TGTGCCAGCGAAGGCGACACCGGGGAGCTGTTTTTT.